A single sample gave rise to the 12 T cell receptor beta chains below, sequenced in a study of Ad26.COV2.S vaccination and SARS-CoV-2 variants. Sequencing used immunoSEQ multiplex PCR; TCRdb keeps in-frame clones, though not all of them. The table has under 150,000 clones, roughly 90% seen once. The sample was peripheral blood, taken after recovery from COVID-19. These receptors all stem from a human donor who had recovered from COVID-19.

Details on this clone: The same CDR3 can be traced to other DNA sequences in this sample. The chain recombines TRBV7-9 with TRBJ2-7, with no clear D. This CDR3 has 12 residues. Trimming pared 1 base from V and 1 base from J, leaving 2 bases between. The germline V gene has CDR1 SEHNR and CDR2 FQNEAQ (reference sequence). CDR3 nucleotide sequence: TGTGCCAGCAGCTTAGGGTCCTACGAGCAGTACTTC. It encodes CASSLGSYEQYF.

The chain carries TRBV19 and TRBJ1-3, with D uncertain. CDR1 and CDR2 (germline): LNHDA, SQIVND (reference sequence). Trimming removed 5 bases from V and 0 bases from J, with 8 bases in between. This CDR3 has 14 amino acids. This chain's CDR3 is CASSDGVSGNTIYF. The CDR3 nucleotides are TGTGCCAGTAGTGACGGCGTCTCTGGAAACACCATATATTTT.

The gene calls are TRBV19 and TRBJ2-2; either TRBD1 or TRBD2 may fit D (5 bases each). The CDR3 extends over 14 amino acids. The V end lost 6 bases, the J end lost 7 bases, and 15 bases lay between the germline ends. The germline gives CDR1 LNHDA, CDR2 SQIVND (reference sequence). This CDR3 is CASRTELANGELFF. The DNA for the CDR3 is TGTGCCAGTAGGACAGAGCTAGCTAACGGGGAGCTGTTTTTT.

The genes are TRBV11-2 and TRBJ1-6; 9 positions match TRBD1. The CDR3 loop spans 14 amino acids. Germline V lookup: CDR1 SGHAT, CDR2 FQNNGV. J was trimmed by 10 bases and V by 5 bases; bases with no gene match: 6. DNA of the CDR3: TGTGCCAGCAGCGGACAGGGGTTAGGGTCACCCCTCCACTTT. Translation gives CASSGQGLGSPLHF.

The rearrangement joins TRBV28 to TRBJ1-5; maybe TRBD1 (6 bases). V shed 5 bases and J shed 5 bases, with 19 bases lying between them. Germline V gene sequence: CDR1 MDHEN, CDR2 SYDVKM. The length of the CDR3 is 16 residues. DNA of the CDR3: TGTGCCAGCAGTCCCTACAATTACAGGGAGGATCAGCCCCAGCATTTT. Encoded protein: CASSPYNYREDQPQHF.

In DNA, the CDR3 is TGTGCCACCAGTGATTCGCAAGGCGGGTCTGCGAATCAGCCCCAGCATTTT. This gives the protein CATSDSQGGSANQPQHF. The chain carries TRBV24-1 and TRBJ1-5; D unresolved. Per the germline V gene, CDR1 is KGHDR and CDR2 is SFDVKD. V dropped 2 bases and J dropped 4 bases, with 17 bases sitting between them. The CDR3 spans 17 residues.

V gene TRBV2 combines with J gene TRBJ2-1; the match to TRBD2 covers 7 bases. This CDR3 comprises 13 residues. With 8 bases clipped from V and 8 bases from J, the junction kept 9 bases outside the gene matches. The germline CDR1 and CDR2 sequences are SNHLY and FYNNEI. This CDR3 reads CASWGGIRDEQFF. CDR3 nucleotides: TGTGCCAGCTGGGGGGGGATTAGGGATGAGCAGTTCTTC.

The rearrangement links TRBV28 to TRBJ1-4, with D perhaps TRBD1 (5 bases). The V gene lost 5 bases and the J gene lost 8 bases, with 15 bases spanning the gap. This CDR3 spans 14 amino acids. From germline, CDR1 is MDHEN and CDR2 SYDVKM. The DNA of the CDR3 is TGTGCCAGCAGTCTGCGACGGGGGGGAGAAAAACTGTTTTTT. Translation gives CASSLRRGGEKLFF. Supplemented by reference TRBV28 and TRBJ1-4, the full variable domain reads DVKVTQSSRYLVKRTGEKVFLECVQDMDHENMFWYRQDPGLGLRLIYFSYDVKMKEKGDIPEGYSVSREKKERFSLILESASTNQTSMYLCASSLRRGGEKLFFGSGTQLSVL.

The CDR3 here is CASSTKPESSYEQYF. In DNA form, the CDR3 reads TGTGCCAGCAGCACAAAACCCGAATCCTCCTACGAGCAGTACTTC. The rearrangement uses TRBV9 and TRBJ2-7; D gene uncertain. The V end was cut by 4 bases, the J end by 0 bases, with 14 bases between. The germline gives CDR1 SGDLS, CDR2 YYNGEE. The CDR3 is 15 residues long.

The rearrangement links TRBV4-3 to TRBJ2-7; D might be TRBD1 (5 bases). The CDR3 runs 14 residues. Germline-derived CDR1 and CDR2 are LGHNA and YSLEER. V shed 0 bases and J shed 1 base, with 7 bases lying between them. CDR3 DNA sequence: TGCGCCAGCAGCCAAGATACAGGATCCTACGAGCAGTACTTC. Protein product: CASSQDTGSYEQYF.

The chain couples TRBV20-1 to TRBJ2-1, with D perhaps TRBD2 (6 bases). Between the trimmed V and J ends, which lost 3 bases and 6 bases, there was a span of 21 bases. CDR1 is DFQATT, CDR2 SNEGSKA, per germline (reference sequence). The CDR3 covers 16 residues. In DNA, the CDR3 is TGCAGTGCTAGTGGAGGAGGGCATCCCTCAATCAATGAGCAGTTCTTC. Translated: CSASGGGHPSINEQFF.

This chain links TRBV30 with TRBJ2-1; TRBD2 matches at 8 bases. Germline V gene sequence: CDR1 GTSNPN, CDR2 SVGIG (reference sequence). This CDR3 is 13 amino acids long. Trimming cost V 5 bases and J 7 bases; bases outside gene matches: 7. The CDR3 is CAWARGGPNEQFF. The CDR3 region has the DNA TGTGCCTGGGCCCGGGGGGGGCCGAATGAGCAGTTCTTC. Based on the CDR3 plus reference TRBV30 and TRBJ2-1, the full variable domain is SQTIHQWPATLVQPVGSPLSLECTVEGTSNPNLYWYRQAAGRGLQLLFYSVGIGQISSEVPQNLSASRPQDRQFILSSKKLLLSDSGFYLCAWARGGPNEQFFGPGTRLTVL.